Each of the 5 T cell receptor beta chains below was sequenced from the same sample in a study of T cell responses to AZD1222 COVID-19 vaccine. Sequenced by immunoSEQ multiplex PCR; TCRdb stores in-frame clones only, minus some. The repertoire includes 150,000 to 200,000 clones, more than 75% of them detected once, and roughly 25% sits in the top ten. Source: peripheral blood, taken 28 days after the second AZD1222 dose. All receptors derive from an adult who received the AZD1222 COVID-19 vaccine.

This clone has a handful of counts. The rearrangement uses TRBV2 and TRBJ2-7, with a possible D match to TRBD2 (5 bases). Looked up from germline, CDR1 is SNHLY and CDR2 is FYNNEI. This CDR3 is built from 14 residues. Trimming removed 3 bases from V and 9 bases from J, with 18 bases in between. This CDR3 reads CASSEVRRISGQYF. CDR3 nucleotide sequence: TGTGCCAGCAGTGAGGTCCGCCGGATAAGCGGGCAGTACTTC.

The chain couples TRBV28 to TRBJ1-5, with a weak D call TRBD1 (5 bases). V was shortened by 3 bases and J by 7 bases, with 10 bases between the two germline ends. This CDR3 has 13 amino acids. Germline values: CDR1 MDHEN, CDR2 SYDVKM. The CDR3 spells CASSFPGGQPQHF. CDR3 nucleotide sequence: TGTGCCAGCAGTTTCCCGGGGGGGCAGCCCCAGCATTTT.

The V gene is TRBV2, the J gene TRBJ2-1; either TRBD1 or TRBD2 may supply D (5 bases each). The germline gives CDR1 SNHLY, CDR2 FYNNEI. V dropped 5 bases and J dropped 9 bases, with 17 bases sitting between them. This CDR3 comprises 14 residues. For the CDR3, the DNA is TGTGCCAGCAGTCTACTAGGACAAGCAGGTGAGCAGTTCTTC. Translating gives CASSLLGQAGEQFF.

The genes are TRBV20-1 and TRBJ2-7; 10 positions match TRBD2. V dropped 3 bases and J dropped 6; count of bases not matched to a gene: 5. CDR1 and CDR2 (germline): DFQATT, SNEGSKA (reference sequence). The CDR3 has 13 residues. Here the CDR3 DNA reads TGCAGTGCTAGTAGGCCTAGCGGGAGCGAGCAGTACTTC. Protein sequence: CSASRPSGSEQYF.

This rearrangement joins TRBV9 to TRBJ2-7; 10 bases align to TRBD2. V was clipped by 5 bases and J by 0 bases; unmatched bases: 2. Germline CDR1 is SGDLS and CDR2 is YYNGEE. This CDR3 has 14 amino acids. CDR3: CASSRLAGSYEQYF. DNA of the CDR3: TGTGCCAGCAGTCGACTAGCGGGCTCCTACGAGCAGTACTTC.